Shown below are 27 T cell receptor beta chains from a single sample sequenced in a study of patients and donors after allogeneic stem cell transplantation. Via MiXCR, TCRdb re-called the RT-PCR reads, giving one row per CDR3 protein. The sample yields fewer than 25,000 distinct CDR3 sequences, roughly 4.5% seen once. The sequencing sample was made of blood, either unsorted or a sorted T cell fraction (not recorded which). These receptors were collected from a human donor who was either an allogeneic HSCT recipient or a stem cell or donor lymphocyte infusion donor (not recorded which). It is not recorded whose cells these are; they may come from a transplant donor.

Many counts were recorded for this clonotype. The genes are TRBV5-1 and TRBJ1-5; possible D gene TRBD1, 5 bases. With 0 bases removed from V and 5 bases from J, the gap between germline ends came to 12 bases. CDR1 and CDR2 from the germline V gene are SGHRS and YFSETQ. The CDR3 has 15 amino acids. The DNA of the CDR3 is TGCGCCAGCAGCTTGGCTGGGGCAGATCATCAGCCCCAGCATTTT. Protein: CASSLAGADHQPQHF.

The rearrangement joins TRBV5-1 to TRBJ2-7; D gene unclear. Germline CDR1 reads SGHRS; CDR2 reads YFSETQ. V gave up 4 bases and J gave up 0 bases, with 17 bases separating them. The CDR3 has 16 amino acids. In DNA form, the CDR3 reads TGCGCCAGCAGCCCACTCCCGCCCGGCAGCTCCTACGAGCAGTACTTC. This translates into CASSPLPPGSSYEQYF.

This clonotype was seen ten or more times. The rearrangement joins TRBV15 to TRBJ2-7; 10 bases line up with TRBD2. Germline V CDR1 and CDR2: LNHNV, YYDKDF (reference sequence). CDR3 size: 15 residues. V shed 1 base and J 6 bases; nucleotides not matched to a gene: 6. The CDR3 sequence: CATSRARLAGAEQYF. The DNA of the CDR3 is TGTGCCACCAGCAGAGCCCGGCTAGCGGGAGCCGAGCAGTACTTC.

This clonotype was seen repeatedly, ten times or more. The CDR3: CASSVRQGASEQYF. In DNA form, the CDR3 reads TGTGCCAGCAGCGTACGGCAGGGGGCGAGCGAGCAGTACTTC. The chain carries TRBV9 and TRBJ2-7; TRBD1 matches 8 bases. The germline V gene encodes CDR1 SGDLS and CDR2 YYNGEE. Trimming cost V 1 base and J 6 bases; bases outside gene matches: 6. The CDR3 spans 14 residues.

This clonotype was recorded many times. The chain is built from TRBV7-8 and TRBJ1-3, with no clear D. CDR1 and CDR2 from the germline V gene are SGHVS and FQNEAQ. The CDR3 sequence is 17 residues long. V was trimmed by 1 base and J by 4 bases, leaving 17 bases between them. The CDR3 region has the DNA TGTGCCAGCAGCTTAGAGGTTTCGGGCAGCTTCGGAAACACCATATATTTT. Translating it yields CASSLEVSGSFGNTIYF.

The table lists this clonotype with many counts. J is TRBJ1-5 and V is TRBV9, with D uncertain. Between the trimmed V and J ends, which lost 0 bases and 7 bases, there was a span of 11 bases. This CDR3 region has 14 residues. Germline CDR1 reads SGDLS; CDR2 reads YYNGEE. As DNA, the CDR3 is TGTGCCAGCAGCGTAGCGGCGGAAGACCAGCCCCAGCATTTT. This sequence encodes CASSVAAEDQPQHF.

This clonotype was seen a few times. The V call is TRBV5-1, the J call TRBJ1-2, with 8 bases identical to TRBD1. CDR1 is SGHRS, CDR2 YFSETQ, per germline. V trimming: 1 base; J trimming: 6 bases; junction bases outside the gene matches: 5. The CDR3 covers 14 residues. CDR3 sequence reads: CASSLHRGWDGYTF. The DNA of the CDR3 is TGCGCCAGCAGCTTGCACAGGGGGTGGGATGGCTACACCTTC.

This clonotype was seen at least ten times. The CDR3 sequence is CASSLVSPTPAIWETQYF. The DNA of the CDR3 is TGTGCCAGCAGCTTAGTTTCCCCAACCCCCGCCATTTGGGAGACCCAGTACTTC. The chain combines TRBV11-2 with TRBJ2-5; no definite D call. Trimming took off 1 base at V and 5 bases at J, with 23 bases between the two ends. This CDR3 contains 18 residues. Per the germline V gene, CDR1 is SGHAT and CDR2 is FQNNGV.

This clonotype was found many times. The rearrangement joins TRBV5-1 to TRBJ1-2; perhaps TRBD1 as D (5 bases). Looked up from germline, CDR1 is SGHRS and CDR2 is YFSETQ. This CDR3 is 14 amino acids long. V lost 4 bases, J lost 4 bases, and 14 bases lay in between. CDR3 sequence reads: CASSALTDGYGYTF. CDR3 bases: TGCGCCAGCAGCGCCCTGACAGATGGCTATGGCTACACCTTC. Supplemented by reference TRBV5-1 and TRBJ1-2, the full variable domain reads KAGVTQTPRYLIKTRGQQVTLSCSPISGHRSVSWYQQTPGQGLQFLFEYFSETQRNKGNFPGRFSGRQFSNSRSEMNVSTLELGDSALYLCASSALTDGYGYTFGSGTRLTVV.

The sample holds a few counts of this clonotype. V is TRBV2 and J is TRBJ1-2; 8 bases are shared with TRBD1. Trimming at V came to 8 bases and at J to 3 bases, leaving 5 bases not matched to a gene. From germline, CDR1 is SNHLY and CDR2 FYNNEI. The CDR3 runs to 13 residues. The CDR3 spells CASALTGDYGYTF. In DNA form, the CDR3 reads TGTGCCAGCGCCCTGACAGGGGACTATGGCTACACCTTC.

This clonotype occurred many times. The chain joins TRBV7-9 to TRBJ1-3; the D is unclear. The CDR3 length is 15 residues. V dropped 5 bases and J dropped 0 bases, with 11 bases sitting between them. CDR1 SEHNR and CDR2 FQNEAQ come from the germline V gene (reference sequence). As DNA, the CDR3 is TGTGCCAGCAGCCCGGCCCTTCTCTCTGGAAACACCATATATTTT. Residues: CASSPALLSGNTIYF.

This clonotype ranks as medium-sized. The V and J genes are TRBV12-3 or TRBV12-4 and TRBJ2-5; weak D call: TRBD1 (5 bases). Trimming took off 6 bases at V and 5 bases at J, with 7 bases between the two ends. The length of the CDR3 is 11 residues. The CDR3 is CASRKGETQYF. The CDR3 DNA sequence: TGTGCCAGCAGGAAGGGGGAGACCCAGTACTTC.

This clonotype was seen at least ten times. The V call is TRBV4-1, the J call TRBJ2-2, with TRBD1 identical over 7 bases. The CDR3 consists of 19 residues. V shed 1 base, J shed 6 bases, and the junction held 17 bases outside the gene matches. Germline-derived CDR1 and CDR2 are MGHRA and YSYEKL. The CDR3 spells CASSQGRGLTGLVSGELFF. The CDR3, as DNA: TGCGCCAGCAGCCAAGGTAGAGGATTGACAGGGTTGGTATCCGGGGAGCTGTTTTTT.

The genes are TRBV6-8 and TRBJ1-2; 9 bases line up with TRBD1. Germline trimming cut 8 bases from V and 1 base from J; bases unmatched to any gene: 2. Germline CDR1 and CDR2: MNHGY and SAAAGT. The CDR3 length is 13 residues. CDR3 in amino acids: CASRDRVNYGYTF. Here the CDR3 DNA reads TGTGCCAGCCGGGACAGGGTTAACTATGGCTACACCTTC.

The table lists this clonotype with many counts. The chain uses TRBV6-1 and TRBJ1-3, with TRBD1 matching 9 bases. The CDR3 is 15 amino acids. V shed 9 bases and J 3 bases; nucleotides not matched to a gene: 9. Per the germline V gene, CDR1 is MNHNS and CDR2 is SASEGT. CDR3 amino acids: CASRDRAMIGNTIYF. The CDR3, as DNA: TGTGCCAGTCGGGACAGGGCCATGATTGGAAACACCATATATTTT.

By share, this clonotype counts as medium-sized. The chain recombines TRBV5-1 with TRBJ2-7; D is perhaps TRBD2 (5 bases). Germline V lookup: CDR1 SGHRS, CDR2 YFSETQ. CDR3 length: 13 residues. V was shortened by 3 bases and J by 1 base, with 8 bases between the two germline ends. In nucleotides, the CDR3 is TGCGCCAGCAGCTGGGAGACGTCCTACGAGCAGTACTTC. Amino acid sequence: CASSWETSYEQYF.

This clonotype was picked up a small number of times. This chain uses TRBV15 with TRBJ2-7; 9 positions agree with TRBD1. Germline V lookup: CDR1 LNHNV, CDR2 YYDKDF (reference sequence). Germline trimming cut 3 bases from V and 2 bases from J; bases unmatched to any gene: 8. The CDR3 extends over 16 amino acids. The CDR3 DNA reads TGTGCCACCAGCAGGTGGGGACAGGGTATAACCTACGAGCAGTACTTC. Its protein product is CATSRWGQGITYEQYF.

This clonotype was seen many times. The V and J genes are TRBV20-1 and TRBJ1-2, with 7 bases lining up with TRBD1. Germline values: CDR1 DFQATT, CDR2 SNEGSKA (reference sequence). The CDR3 consists of 12 residues. V shed 6 bases and J 4 bases; nucleotides not matched to a gene: 5. CDR3 DNA: TGCAGTGCACCCGGGACAGCCTATGGCTACACCTTC. As protein: CSAPGTAYGYTF.

At least ten counts were recorded for this clonotype. One junction end disagrees with the germline gene, perhaps due to a read error. This chain connects TRBV20-1 to TRBJ2-7; D may correspond to TRBD1 or TRBD2 (5 bases each). This CDR3 comprises 12 residues. CDR1 and CDR2 from the germline V gene are DFQATT and SNEGSKA (reference sequence). This chain's CDR3 is CSTSSGLYEQYF. Written as DNA, the CDR3 is TGCAGTACTAGTTCGGGGCTATACGAGCAGTACTTC.

This clonotype was observed many times. The chain is built from TRBV18 and TRBJ1-1; a possible D gene is TRBD1 (6 bases). Germline V gene lookup returns CDR1 KGHSH and CDR2 LQKENI. This CDR3 is 13 amino acids long. V was clipped by 8 bases and J by 0 bases, with 10 bases between them. CDR3 sequence (DNA): TGTGCCAGCGGGGGCAACTTGAACACTGAAGCTTTCTTT. Translating gives CASGGNLNTEAFF.

This chain links TRBV10-1 with TRBJ2-3, with 7 bases that match TRBD1. This CDR3 comprises 17 residues. Trimming removed 3 bases from V and 0 bases from J; junction bases left unmatched: 9. Germline V gene data show CDR1 as WNHNN and CDR2 as SYGVQD (reference sequence). The CDR3 nucleotides are TGCGCCAGCAGTGAACACAACAGGGGTTGTAGCACAGATACGCAGTATTTT. Translated: CASSEHNRGCSTDTQYF.

This clonotype showed up just a few times. J is TRBJ2-7 and V is TRBV14; D not resolved. V dropped 1 base and J dropped 2 bases, with 18 bases sitting between them. The CDR3 covers 17 residues. Germline V gives CDR1 SGHDN, CDR2 FVKESK. CDR3 nucleotide sequence: TGTGCCAGCAGCCAAGCCCATGTCCCCTACTTCACCTACGAGCAGTACTTC. It codes for CASSQAHVPYFTYEQYF.

This clonotype showed up many times. The chain joins TRBV4-2 to TRBJ1-2; no clear D gene. The CDR3 covers 15 residues. V was shortened by 0 bases and J by 1 base, with 9 bases between the two germline ends. The V gene's germline CDR1 is LGHNA and CDR2 YNFKEQ. CDR3 sequence (DNA): TGTGCCAGCAGCCAAGATGGGCAGCTTAACTATGGCTACACCTTC. This translates into CASSQDGQLNYGYTF.

V gene TRBV12-3 or TRBV12-4 combines with J gene TRBJ1-4, with D uncertain. Trimming removed 3 bases at V and 6 bases at J, with 5 bases between. This CDR3 has 12 amino acids. CDR3 loop: CASSLSDEKLFF. In DNA form, the CDR3 reads TGTGCCAGCAGTTTGTCAGATGAAAAACTGTTTTTT.

This clonotype has a count of ten or more. The chain has TRBV9 and TRBJ2-3; the match to TRBD2 covers 10 bases. The germline V gene encodes CDR1 SGDLS and CDR2 YYNGEE. Unmatched junction bases numbered 2, after V lost 3 bases and J lost 1 base. The CDR3 loop spans 15 amino acids. The CDR3 reads CASSATSGGTDTQYF. The CDR3 DNA sequence: TGTGCCAGCAGCGCCACTAGCGGGGGCACAGATACGCAGTATTTT.

The genes are TRBV7-9 and TRBJ2-3; 8 positions match TRBD1. This CDR3 spans 14 amino acids. The germline CDR1 and CDR2 sequences are SEHNR and FQNEAQ (reference sequence). Trimming at V came to 2 bases and at J to 5 bases, leaving 3 bases not matched to a gene. Written as DNA, the CDR3 is TGTGCCAGCAGCTTACGACAGGGGCAAGATACGCAGTATTTT. Amino acid sequence: CASSLRQGQDTQYF.

V and J are TRBV15 and TRBJ2-3; TRBD2 aligns across 7 bases. This CDR3 spans 12 amino acids. Germline-derived CDR1 and CDR2 are LNHNV and YYDKDF (reference sequence). V was clipped by 4 bases and J by 6 bases; unmatched bases: 1. CDR3 sequence (DNA): TGTGCCACCAGCAACGGGGGGGATACGCAGTATTTT. Translated, it gives CATSNGGDTQYF.